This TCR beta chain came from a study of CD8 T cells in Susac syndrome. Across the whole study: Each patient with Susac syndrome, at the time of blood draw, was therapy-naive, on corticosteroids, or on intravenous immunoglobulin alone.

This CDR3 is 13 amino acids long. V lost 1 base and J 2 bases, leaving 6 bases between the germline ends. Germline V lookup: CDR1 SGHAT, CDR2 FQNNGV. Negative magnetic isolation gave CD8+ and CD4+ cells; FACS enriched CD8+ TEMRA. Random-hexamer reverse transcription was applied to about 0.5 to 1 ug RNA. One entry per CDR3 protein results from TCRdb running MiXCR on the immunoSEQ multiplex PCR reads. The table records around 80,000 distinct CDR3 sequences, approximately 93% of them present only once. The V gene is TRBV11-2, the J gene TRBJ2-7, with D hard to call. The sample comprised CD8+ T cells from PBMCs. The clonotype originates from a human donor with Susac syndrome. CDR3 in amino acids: CASSLGFAYEQYF. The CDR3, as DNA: TGTGCCAGCAGCTTAGGGTTTGCCTACGAGCAGTACTTC.